This TCR beta chain is drawn from a study of blood T cell repertoires in COVID-19. Study at large: The study drew acute and convalescent COVID-19 samples from the United States, Italy and Spain. From T cells, B-cell-depleted T cells, or PBMCs came the material, which was cDNA or gDNA.

The authors' processing: Estimation of nucleated cell counts relied on the amplification of reference gene primers. Some clones are missing from TCRdb's copy, which holds only in-frame ones; the method was immunoSEQ multiplex PCR. Clone size and V and J calls were adopted from that table, with D and trimming inferred from the DNA. The data show roughly 120,000 clones, around 80% seen once. This CDR3 has 16 residues. Unmatched junction bases numbered 11, after V lost 4 bases and J lost 6 bases. CDR1 is LNHDA and CDR2 is SQIVND in the germline V gene (reference sequence). This clonotype originated in a woman older than 75 with acute or convalescent COVID-19. Sequenced: peripheral blood. The chain combines TRBV19 with TRBJ1-4; the match to TRBD1 covers 7 bases. CDR3 sequence (DNA): TGTGCCAGTAGTACCGGACAGGCGCTTAACTATGAAAAACTGTTTTTT. Its translation is CASSTGQALNYEKLFF.